Many counts were recorded for the clone carrying this T cell receptor (beta chain). Its antigen is unknown. This sample stems from a study of early T cells in non-severe SARS-CoV-2 infection. Overall study context: Chains were unpaired, as sequencing was done on bulk RNA from unsorted whole blood. General study points: In VDJdb matching, anti-spike CD8 responses were favored while private and CD4 specificities went missing.

The CDR3 is made up of 11 amino acids. Per germline, CDR1 SQVTM and CDR2 ANQGSEA. V dropped 5 bases and J dropped 8 bases, with 10 bases sitting between them. The library protocol tagged individual cDNA molecules with unique molecular identifiers. TCRdb used MiXCR to reprocess the 5' RACE reads, holding one entry per CDR3 protein. Of 85,000 to 90,000 distinct CDR3 sequences in the sample, 14% are singletons; the top ten hold under 7.5%. The sequence came from an adult who was a healthcare worker with PCR-confirmed SARS-CoV-2 infection or an uninfected control (not recorded which). Sequencing was carried out using whole blood. The chain couples TRBV29-1 to TRBJ2-1; the D gene could be TRBD1 or TRBD2 (6 bases each). CDR3 bases: TGCAGCGTTAGGGGGGCGGATGAGCAGTTCTTC. Translating it yields CSVRGADEQFF.